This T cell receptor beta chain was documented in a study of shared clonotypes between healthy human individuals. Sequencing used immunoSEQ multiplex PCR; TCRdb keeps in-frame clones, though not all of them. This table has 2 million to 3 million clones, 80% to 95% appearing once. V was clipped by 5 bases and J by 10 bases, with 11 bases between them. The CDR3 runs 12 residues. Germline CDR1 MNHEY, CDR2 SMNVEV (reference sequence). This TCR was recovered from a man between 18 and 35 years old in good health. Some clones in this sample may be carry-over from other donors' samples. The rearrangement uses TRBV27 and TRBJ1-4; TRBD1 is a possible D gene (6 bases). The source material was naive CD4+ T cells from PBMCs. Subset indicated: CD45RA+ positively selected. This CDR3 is CASSTRRGKLFF. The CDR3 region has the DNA TGTGCCAGCAGTACCCGCAGGGGAAAACTGTTTTTT.